This record concerns one T cell receptor beta chain sequence. Its antigen remains undetermined. Per-base qualities were not stored, and no clone one base away is much larger. The run used an Illumina HiSeq 1500. The public reads were run again by TCRdb, first through fastp at Q25 and then through MiXCR, and only productive beta chains were kept. Under each unique CDR3 protein, matching rows form one entry showing the most common genes and DNA. This sample is represented by roughly 300,000 distinct CDR3 sequences; more than 20% of them were singletons. The ten largest account for roughly 14% of the sample. This entry comes from a study of T cell repertoires in cytomegalovirus infection (dated 2019 in TCRdb). Context from the whole study: Because public TCR beta signatures pointed to carriage of CMV infection together with the matching HLA type, the HLA type of each donor mattered for the analysis.

Overall results and qualifications from the work: The ex vivo response was dominated by HLA-C-restricted CMV-specific TCR beta clonotypes, which also provided the single most frequent clonotype in two of eight donors. Cumulative frequency of public TCR beta family members discriminated carriers of CMV infection plus the relevant HLA type in this cohort and an independent approximately 350-donor cohort.

V lost 6 bases and J lost 0 bases, and the count of bases not matched to a germline gene is 7. CDR1 DFQATT and CDR2 SNEGSKA are derived from the germline V gene (reference sequence). The cysteine opens and the phenylalanine closes a CDR3 of 15 amino acids. CDR3 DNA is the only sequence kept; it has 45 bases, read in frame from the first base. The chain is made from TRBV20-1 and TRBJ2-1; TRBD2 agrees with 8 junctional bases. The sequence derives from a human donor in good health (CMV status not recorded). Some clones in this sample may be carry-over from other donors' samples. Sequenced material: PBMCs. The sequenced DNA: TGCAGTGCCCCCCCGGCGGGGGGCTCCTACAATGAGCAGTTCTTC. It translates to CSAPPAGGSYNEQFF.